This is a list of T cell receptor beta chains from one sample in a study of CD8 T cells in Susac syndrome. TCRdb independently ran MiXCR on the immunoSEQ multiplex PCR reads; one entry per CDR3 protein. The data contain some 170,000 distinct CDR3 sequences, 90% to 95% of them singletons. Sequenced material: CD4+ T cells from PBMCs. These receptors were collected from a human donor in good health. The CDR3 runs from the conserved cysteine through the conserved F or W. Fields, in order: CDR3 length, D gene, V gene, J gene, clone size, CDR3 protein, CDR3 DNA. A D gene is named only where the DNA matches it firmly. Rows may omit the clone size; those that give it use once, few, many or a size class.

>13|-|TRBV4-1|TRBJ1-4|-
CASRNQGSEKLFF
TGCGCCAGCAGGAATCAGGGATCTGAAAAACTGTTTTTT
>17|TRBD2|TRBV4-2|TRBJ2-5|-
CASSQGSSGGAIETQYF
TGTGCCAGCAGCCAAGGATCTAGCGGGGGGGCCATAGAGACCCAGTACTTC
>15|TRBD1|TRBV5-1|TRBJ1-1|-
CASSDTTTGGAEAFF
TGCGCCAGCAGCGACACAACGACAGGGGGAGCTGAAGCTTTCTTT
>16|-|TRBV5-1|TRBJ1-6|-
CASSPLPGLDNSPLHF
TGCGCCAGCAGCCCCTTGCCAGGGCTCGATAATTCACCCCTCCACTTT
>19|-|TRBV15|TRBJ2-3|-
CATSRPTPGGAVLTDTQYF
TGTGCCACCAGCAGACCTACGCCAGGCGGAGCGGTACTCACAGATACGCAGTATTTT
>14|-|TRBV6-5|TRBJ2-2|-
CASSYGEDTGELFF
TGTGCCAGCAGTTACGGGGAGGACACCGGGGAGCTGTTTTTT
>16|TRBD1|TRBV12-3/TRBV12-4|TRBJ2-7|once
CASSFTTGALSYEQYF
TGTGCCAGCAGTTTCACCACAGGGGCCCTTTCCTACGAGCAGTACTTC
>12|-|TRBV29-1|TRBJ2-7|-
CSVSTGSYEQYF
TGCAGCGTATCAACAGGGTCCTACGAGCAGTACTTC
>17|TRBD1|TRBV4-1|TRBJ1-2|-
CASRTGTGGAGDYGYTF
TGCGCCAGCAGGACCGGGACAGGGGGCGCGGGGGACTATGGCTACACCTTC
>14|-|TRBV5-6|TRBJ1-3|-
CASRTASSGNTIYF
TGTGCCAGCAGGACAGCGAGCTCTGGAAACACCATATATTTT
>14|TRBD1|TRBV29-1|TRBJ2-1|-
CSVLGQGVGNEQFF
TGCAGCGTCCTCGGACAGGGGGTTGGGAATGAGCAGTTCTTC
>15|TRBD1|TRBV7-2|TRBJ2-7|-
CASSFPGQGFYEQYF
TGTGCCAGCAGCTTCCCGGGACAGGGCTTCTACGAGCAGTACTTC
>14|-|TRBV7-3|TRBJ1-1|-
CASSPPGQGTEAFF
TGTGCCAGCAGCCCCCCCGGCCAGGGCACTGAAGCTTTCTTT
>15|-|TRBV5-1|TRBJ1-4|-
CASTAESATNEKLFF
TGCGCCAGCACAGCGGAGTCGGCAACTAATGAAAAACTGTTTTTT
>15|-|TRBV9|TRBJ2-3|-
CASRRAGHRTDTQYF
TGTGCCAGCAGGAGAGCGGGCCATCGCACAGATACGCAGTATTTT
>14|-|TRBV28|TRBJ2-5|-
CASSLNQGTETQYF
TGTGCCAGCAGTTTAAATCAGGGAACGGAGACCCAGTACTTC
>13|-|TRBV2|TRBJ2-5|-
CASIGRGWETQYF
TGTGCCAGCATTGGCAGGGGCTGGGAGACCCAGTACTTC
>15|TRBD2|TRBV5-4|TRBJ2-5|-
CASSFLAGEEETQYF
TGTGCCAGCAGCTTCCTAGCGGGGGAGGAGGAGACCCAGTACTTC
>13|-|TRBV29-1|TRBJ1-5|-
CSVEVGFGQPQHF
TGCAGCGTTGAAGTAGGGTTCGGTCAGCCCCAGCATTTT
>14|TRBD1|TRBV7-9|TRBJ1-1|-
CASSRGQVNTEAFF
TGTGCCAGCAGCCGGGGACAGGTGAACACTGAAGCTTTCTTT
>16|-|TRBV12-3/TRBV12-4|TRBJ1-5|-
CASSPKTGLSNQPQHF
TGTGCCAGCAGTCCCAAAACAGGGCTTAGCAATCAGCCCCAGCATTTT
>15|TRBD2|TRBV5-6|TRBJ2-3|-
CASRRTSGRGDTQYF
TGTGCCAGCAGGAGGACTAGCGGGCGCGGAGATACGCAGTATTTT
>17|-|TRBV3-1|TRBJ2-3|once
CASSQERQASSTDTQYF
TGTGCCAGCAGCCAAGAACGACAGGCCTCTAGCACAGATACGCAGTATTTT
>16|-|TRBV3-1|TRBJ2-1|-
CASSQEPGGGYNEQFF
TGTGCCAGCAGCCAAGAACCCGGGGGCGGCTACAATGAGCAGTTCTTC
>15|-|TRBV19|TRBJ2-6|few
CASETDFSGANVLTF
TGTGCCAGCGAGACCGACTTCTCTGGGGCCAACGTCCTGACTTTC
>14|-|TRBV5-5|TRBJ1-1|-
CASSLEVRETEAFF
TGTGCCAGCAGCTTGGAGGTGAGGGAGACTGAAGCTTTCTTT
>14|-|TRBV18|TRBJ1-1|-
CASSLLGGNTEAFF
TGTGCCAGCTCCCTCTTGGGCGGGAACACTGAAGCTTTCTTT
>16|TRBD1|TRBV11-2|TRBJ1-1|-
CASSLVTGGLNTEAFF
TGTGCCAGCAGCTTAGTGACAGGGGGGTTGAACACTGAAGCTTTCTTT
>14|-|TRBV7-2|TRBJ2-5|-
CASSPPRSSETQYF
TGTGCCAGCAGCCCCCCCCGGTCCTCGGAGACCCAGTACTTC
>12|-|TRBV4-2|TRBJ2-3|-
CASSGSTDTQYF
TGTGCCAGCAGCGGGAGCACAGATACGCAGTATTTT
>13|-|TRBV5-6|TRBJ2-1|-
CASGTGYYNEQFF
TGTGCCAGCGGAACCGGTTATTACAATGAGCAGTTCTTC
>17|-|TRBV7-9|TRBJ1-3|-
CASSPGATWSPGNTIYF
TGTGCCAGCAGCCCCGGGGCCACCTGGTCCCCTGGAAACACCATATATTTT
>15|-|TRBV18|TRBJ2-1|-
CASSPSAGENNEQFF
TGTGCCAGCTCACCATCGGCAGGGGAGAACAATGAGCAGTTCTTC
>14|-|TRBV4-1|TRBJ1-1|-
CASSQEKRATEAFF
TGCGCCAGCAGCCAAGAGAAAAGGGCCACTGAAGCTTTCTTT
>17|TRBD1|TRBV4-1|TRBJ1-6|-
CASSSPGRGQGGSPLHF
TGCGCCAGCAGCTCCCCGGGGCGGGGACAGGGGGGATCACCCCTCCACTTT
>13|-|TRBV20-1|TRBJ2-7|-
CSAPSPVSYEQYF
TGCAGTGCTCCTTCCCCAGTCTCCTACGAGCAGTACTTC
>18|TRBD1|TRBV18|TRBJ1-1|-
CASSPNMGQGRGNTEALF
TGTGCCAGCTCACCGAACATGGGACAGGGAAGAGGGAACACTGAAGCTCTCTTT
>12|-|TRBV29-1|TRBJ1-1|-
CSVEKGRTEAFF
TGCAGCGTTGAGAAGGGGAGGACTGAAGCTTTCTTT
>14|-|TRBV7-2|TRBJ2-7|once
CASSVPRPPYEQYF
TGTGCCAGCAGCGTTCCCAGGCCGCCCTACGAGCAGTACTTC
>15|TRBD2|TRBV10-3|TRBJ2-7|-
CATSGLAGAAYEQYF
TGTGCCACCTCGGGACTAGCGGGGGCCGCCTACGAGCAGTACTTC